These 22 T cell receptor beta chains were sequenced from one sample in a study of blood T cells in healthy people across ages (dated by TCRdb to the mid-2010s). The library came from 5' RACE. These reads were obtained on an Illumina HiSeq 2500. A second PCR of roughly 7 to 11 cycles was performed with a sample-barcoded 5' primer and a J-beta primer mix. TCRdb reprocessing: public reads trimmed at Q25 with fastp, clones called with MiXCR, in-frame beta chains kept. Every distinct CDR3 protein forms one entry, paired with its most common genes and DNA. For this sample the table gives approximately 800,000 distinct CDR3 sequences, of which 20% to 25% were detected only once. Roughly 3.5% of the sample is held by the ten biggest clonotypes. These same data were also listed under a study on T cells of mothers and their children.

Material: blood. The source is a boy between 5 and 17 years old in good health.

This chain uses TRBV12-3 or TRBV12-4 with TRBJ1-5, with D maybe TRBD1 (6 bases). V lost 3 bases and J 3 bases, leaving 9 bases between the germline ends. This CDR3 has 14 amino acids. The CDR3 is CASSFGGPNQPQHF. The CDR3 DNA follows: TGTGCCAGCAGTTTTGGGGGGCCCAATCAGCCCCAGCATTTT.

This clonotype was detected many times. V is TRBV6-2 or TRBV6-3 and J is TRBJ2-6; D not certain. The CDR3 runs to 15 residues. Germline CDR1 reads MNHEY; CDR2 reads SVGEGT. The germline V and J ends were trimmed by 2 bases and 0 bases, with 5 bases remaining between them. CDR3 loop: CASSYAVSGANVLTF. CDR3 in DNA: TGTGCCAGCAGTTACGCCGTCTCTGGGGCCAACGTCCTGACTTTC.

This clonotype has just a few counts. This rearrangement joins TRBV20-1 to TRBJ1-2, with a tentative D call TRBD1 (5 bases). The CDR3 runs 12 residues. Deletions cut 3 bases from V and 5 bases from J, with 10 bases between. Germline-derived CDR1 and CDR2 are DFQATT and SNEGSKA (reference sequence). For the CDR3, the DNA is TGCAGTGCTAGTGCGGGGGGTTATGGCTACACCTTC. Translating it yields CSASAGGYGYTF.

The chain joins TRBV20-1 to TRBJ2-7, with D possibly being TRBD2 (6 bases). Germline V gene lookup returns CDR1 DFQATT and CDR2 SNEGSKA (reference sequence). The CDR3 is made up of 16 amino acids. With 1 base removed from V and 6 bases from J, the gap between germline ends came to 22 bases. The CDR3 nucleotides read TGCAGTGCTAGAGCCCTGGTAACAGCGGGTCTGCCCGAGCAGTACTTC. Residues: CSARALVTAGLPEQYF.

This clonotype appeared a few times. This sequence joins TRBV5-5 and TRBJ2-1; tentative D call: TRBD2 (7 bases). Per the germline V gene, CDR1 is SGHKS and CDR2 is YYEKEE (reference sequence). Trimming took 3 bases from V and 5 from J, leaving 15 bases between them. This CDR3 spans 15 amino acids. In DNA, the CDR3 is TGTGCCAGCAGCTCCCGGGGGGCCACCGACAATGAGCAGTTCTTC. Amino acid sequence: CASSSRGATDNEQFF. The complete variable domain, with remaining parts taken from reference TRBV5-5 and TRBJ2-1, reads DAGVTQSPTHLIKTRGQQVTLRCSPISGHKSVSWYQQVLGQGPQFIFQYYEKEERGRGNFPDRFSARQFPNYSSELNVNALLLGDSALYLCASSSRGATDNEQFFGPGTRLTVL.

The CDR3 bases are TGTGCCAGCAGTTTTAGGTGGGGGGAGACCCAGTACTTC. It is translated as CASSFRWGETQYF. The rearrangement joins TRBV28 to TRBJ2-5; D possibly matches TRBD1 or TRBD2 (5 bases each). The germline V gene encodes CDR1 MDHEN and CDR2 SYDVKM. The CDR3 is made up of 13 amino acids. V gave up 3 bases and J gave up 5 bases, with 10 bases separating them.

This clonotype was observed a handful of times. The chain joins TRBV7-2 to TRBJ2-1, with D uncertain. Germline V gene data show CDR1 as SGHTA and CDR2 as FQGNSA. V lost 7 bases to trimming and J lost 3 bases, with 13 bases between them. The CDR3 extends over 14 amino acids. The CDR3 nucleotides read TGTGCCAGCACCAAAGATTACGACTACAATGAGCAGTTCTTC. Amino acid sequence: CASTKDYDYNEQFF.

The genes are TRBV6-5 and TRBJ2-1; 8 nucleotides match TRBD1. There are 16 residues in the CDR3. Germline trimming cut 0 bases from V and 1 base from J; bases unmatched to any gene: 2. CDR1 and CDR2 (germline): MNHEY, SVGAGI. Here the CDR3 reads CASSYSWTGSYNEQFF. Written as DNA, the CDR3 is TGTGCCAGCAGTTACTCTTGGACAGGGTCCTACAATGAGCAGTTCTTC.

V is TRBV2 and J is TRBJ1-5; 9 positions match TRBD1. Trimming took 6 bases from V and 6 from J; bases not matched to a gene: 6. There are 14 residues in the CDR3. The germline V gene encodes CDR1 SNHLY and CDR2 FYNNEI. CDR3 region: CASRRDRAGQPQHF. The DNA of the CDR3 is TGTGCCAGCAGGAGGGACAGGGCGGGTCAGCCCCAGCATTTT.

This clonotype was seen only a few times. The chain combines TRBV27 with TRBJ2-4; possibly TRBD1 for D (6 bases). The CDR3 extends over 15 amino acids. Trimming cost V 6 bases and J 7 bases, with 19 bases left between them. From germline, CDR1 is MNHEY and CDR2 SMNVEV (reference sequence). CDR3 sequence reads: CASSRTGLGVNIQYF. In DNA, the CDR3 is TGTGCCAGCAGCCGAACAGGGTTGGGGGTGAACATTCAGTACTTC.

The rearrangement links TRBV20-1 to TRBJ2-6; no firm D call. The CDR3 runs to 12 residues. The V gene lost 6 bases and the J gene lost 0 bases, with 3 bases spanning the gap. Germline V gene lookup returns CDR1 DFQATT and CDR2 SNEGSKA (reference sequence). The CDR3 region has the DNA TGCAGTGCCGTCTCTGGGGCCAACGTCCTGACTTTC. This gives the protein CSAVSGANVLTF.

This clonotype was recorded a few times. The CDR3 DNA reads TGCGCCAGCAGCCACGGTATAATAGCGGGGTGGGTAGATACGCAGTATTTT. Translated: CASSHGIIAGWVDTQYF. V gene TRBV4-1 combines with J gene TRBJ2-3; 8 nucleotides agree with TRBD2. CDR1 is MGHRA and CDR2 is YSYEKL in the germline V gene. The CDR3 totals 17 residues. The ends lost 3 bases at V and 5 bases at J; junction bases unmatched: 13.

This clonotype showed up just a few times. V and J are TRBV7-2 and TRBJ1-5; 7 nucleotides match TRBD1. Unmatched junction bases numbered 8, after V lost 4 bases and J lost 5 bases. The germline gives CDR1 SGHTA, CDR2 FQGNSA. The CDR3 has 15 amino acids. CDR3 loop: CASSYNRGLYQPQHF. The CDR3 DNA reads TGTGCCAGCAGCTACAACAGGGGACTTTATCAGCCCCAGCATTTT.

The chain joins TRBV2 to TRBJ2-6; no clear D. Germline CDR1 and CDR2: SNHLY and FYNNEI. Trimming stripped 2 bases from V and 0 bases from J, with 17 bases between. The CDR3 consists of 19 residues. This CDR3 reads CASSEYSGRYSSGANVLTF. CDR3 DNA sequence: TGTGCCAGCAGTGAATATAGTGGGCGCTACAGCTCTGGGGCCAACGTCCTGACTTTC.

This rearrangement joins TRBV4-2 to TRBJ2-5, with TRBD2 identical over 10 bases. CDR1 LGHNA and CDR2 YNFKEQ come from the germline V gene. The CDR3 has 22 residues. The V segment lost 1 base and the J segment 5 bases; nucleotides outside the gene matches: 25. CDR3 sequence: CASSQVALRLAGVSGLKETQYF. The CDR3 coding sequence is TGTGCCAGCAGCCAAGTAGCTCTACGGCTAGCGGGGGTCTCCGGTCTTAAGGAGACCCAGTACTTC.

This clonotype was detected a few times. J is TRBJ2-5 and V is TRBV25-1, with TRBD2 as a possible D gene (5 bases). The DNA end is a closer match to TRBJ2-1, so the J assignment may be wrong. The CDR3 has 14 residues. Germline CDR1 reads MGHDK; CDR2 reads SYGVNS. The CDR3 DNA sequence: TGTGCCAGCAGCAAGGCAGGAGGACACAATGAGCAGTTCTTC. This codes for CASSKAGGHNEQFF.

This clonotype was observed a few times. The J gene is TRBJ1-2, the V gene TRBV2; TRBD1 agrees at 7 bases. Germline V CDR1 and CDR2: SNHLY, FYNNEI. The CDR3 is 14 residues long. Trimming removed 5 bases from V and 4 bases from J; junction bases left unmatched: 7. The CDR3 spells CASSRLGDSYGYTF. The CDR3 nucleotides are TGTGCCAGCAGTAGACTAGGGGACAGCTATGGCTACACCTTC.

This chain uses TRBV10-3 with TRBJ2-7, with 10 bases that match TRBD2. J gave up 0 bases and V 0 bases, and 2 bases lay outside the gene matches. The CDR3 is made up of 16 amino acids. Germline lookup yields CDR1 ENHRY and CDR2 SYGVKD. The CDR3 protein is CAISESPSGGSYEQYF. The CDR3 coding sequence is TGTGCCATCAGTGAGTCCCCTAGCGGGGGCTCCTACGAGCAGTACTTC.

V usage is TRBV5-1 and J usage is TRBJ2-1, with D possibly being TRBD1 (5 bases). Germline CDR1 SGHRS, CDR2 YFSETQ. With 5 bases removed from V and 8 bases from J, the gap between germline ends came to 8 bases. The CDR3 consists of 11 residues. The CDR3 spells CASRYRYEQFF. The DNA of the CDR3 is TGCGCCAGCAGATACAGGTATGAGCAGTTCTTC. The full variable domain, its missing parts supplied by reference TRBV5-1 and TRBJ2-1, is KAGVTQTPRYLIKTRGQQVTLSCSPISGHRSVSWYQQTPGQGLQFLFEYFSETQRNKGNFPGRFSGRQFSNSRSEMNVSTLELGDSALYLCASRYRYEQFFGPGTRLTVL.

This clonotype was counted only a few times. The chain has TRBV6-1 and TRBJ2-7; TRBD2 is a possible D gene (6 bases). Trimming took off 1 base at V and 4 bases at J, with 11 bases between the two ends. This CDR3 has 14 residues. Germline V gene data show CDR1 as MNHNS and CDR2 as SASEGT. The CDR3 DNA is TGTGCCAGCAGTGAAGTAGCGGCGGGGTACGAGCAGTACTTC. Its protein product is CASSEVAAGYEQYF.

This clonotype was observed a few times. The CDR3 loop is CASSYLGSPLHF. The DNA for the CDR3 is TGTGCCAGCAGCTACTTGGGATCACCCCTCCACTTT. The V call is TRBV7-9, the J call TRBJ1-6; no firm D call. V was shortened by 4 bases and J by 10 bases, with 8 bases between the two germline ends. The CDR3 loop spans 12 amino acids. CDR1 and CDR2 from the germline V gene are SEHNR and FQNEAQ (reference sequence).

The chain uses TRBV7-2 and TRBJ2-5; 7 nucleotides match TRBD2. The J call may be mistaken, given a closer DNA end match to TRBJ2-7. This CDR3 is built from 14 residues. The germline V gene has CDR1 SGHTA and CDR2 FQGNSA. CDR3 in amino acids: CASSSVAGSYEQYF. The DNA of the CDR3 is TGTGCCAGCAGCTCTGTAGCGGGTTCCTACGAGCAGTACTTC.